The 4 T cell receptor beta chains below come from one sample, sequenced in a study of cytomegalovirus exposure and HLA in healthy donors. The PCR contained 60 Vbeta and 13 Jbeta primers. Some clones are missing from TCRdb's copy, which holds only in-frame ones; the method was immunoSEQ multiplex PCR. The sample lists more than 140,000 clones, more than 60% occurring once. The sequenced sample was PBMCs. The receptors shown here come from a man aged 35 to 55 in good health and CMV-seronegative.

The chain joins TRBV28 to TRBJ1-2, with D possibly matching TRBD1 (5 bases). V dropped 6 bases and J dropped 1 base, with 12 bases sitting between them. Germline V gene data show CDR1 as MDHEN and CDR2 as SYDVKM. CDR3 length: 14 residues. CDR3 region: CASRPQGLNYGYTF. The CDR3 nucleotides are TGTGCCAGCAGACCGCAGGGCCTTAACTATGGCTACACCTTC.

V gene TRBV14 combines with J gene TRBJ1-5; D remains ambiguous. Germline V gene lookup returns CDR1 SGHDN and CDR2 FVKESK. V was pared by 2 bases and J by 8 bases, with 7 bases between. CDR3 size: 12 residues. The CDR3 spells CASSQTEEPQHF. The CDR3 DNA is TGTGCCAGCAGCCAAACAGAAGAGCCCCAGCATTTT.

This clone was detected once. J is TRBJ1-1 and V is TRBV29-1; the match to TRBD1 covers 7 bases. Trimming cost V 4 bases and J 1 base; bases outside gene matches: 12. Germline values: CDR1 SQVTM, CDR2 ANQGSEA. There are 16 residues in the CDR3. CDR3 in DNA: TGCAGCGTTGCTCTGACAGGGATGGTCCAGAACACTGAAGCTTTCTTT. Amino acids: CSVALTGMVQNTEAFF.

The chain carries TRBV4-1 and TRBJ1-2, with 11 bases identical to TRBD1. This CDR3 spans 19 amino acids. Germline V gives CDR1 MGHRA, CDR2 YSYEKL. V was clipped by 0 bases and J by 7 bases; unmatched bases: 16. The CDR3 bases are TGCGCCAGCAGCCAAGATTCACGGACAGGGGGCGGATTTTTCCGTGGCTACACCTTC. This sequence encodes CASSQDSRTGGGFFRGYTF.